Following are 6 T cell receptor beta chains from one sample sequenced in a study of CD8 T cells in Susac syndrome. The authors reverse transcribed about 0.5 to 1 ug RNA with random hexamers. TCRdb passed the immunoSEQ multiplex PCR reads through MiXCR, listing each CDR3 protein once. Among some 70,000 distinct CDR3 sequences listed, 94% were seen once. The sample consisted of CD8+ T cells from PBMCs. These receptors all stem from a human donor with multiple sclerosis.

The V call is TRBV5-1, the J call TRBJ1-1; 8 positions match TRBD1. Germline values: CDR1 SGHRS, CDR2 YFSETQ. V shed 5 bases and J 1 base; nucleotides not matched to a gene: 1. CDR3 length: 13 amino acids. DNA for the CDR3: TGCGCCAGCAGGACAGGGGAGAACACTGAAGCTTTCTTT. It translates to CASRTGENTEAFF.

The chain joins TRBV7-9 to TRBJ2-1; the D gene is possibly TRBD2 (5 bases). The CDR3 runs 15 residues. The ends were cut back, 3 bases at V and 7 bases at J, with 16 bases in the middle. Germline values: CDR1 SEHNR, CDR2 FQNEAQ (reference sequence). The chain's CDR3 is CASSFLAASPNEQFF. CDR3 sequence (DNA): TGTGCCAGCAGCTTTTTGGCGGCTAGCCCGAATGAGCAGTTCTTC.

This chain links TRBV7-2 with TRBJ1-6, with D possibly being TRBD1 (6 bases). Trimming took 5 bases from V and 10 from J, leaving 15 bases between them. From germline, CDR1 is SGHTA and CDR2 FQGNSA. CDR3 size: 14 residues. Written as DNA, the CDR3 is TGTGCCAGCAGCCCGCGGGACACAGGGTCACCCCTCCACTTT. As protein: CASSPRDTGSPLHF.

This chain connects TRBV29-1 to TRBJ1-2, with unresolved D. V gave up 0 bases and J gave up 13 bases, with 15 bases separating them. The CDR3 spans 12 residues. Germline values: CDR1 SQVTM, CDR2 ANQGSEA. The CDR3 bases are TGCAGCGTTGAAGATGGTGGCCAGGTTAGCACCTTC. This translates into CSVEDGGQVSTF.

The J gene is TRBJ2-5, the V gene TRBV15; 10 bases align to TRBD2. Trimming at V came to 4 bases and at J to 4 bases, leaving 6 bases not matched to a gene. Germline V gene lookup returns CDR1 LNHNV and CDR2 YYDKDF (reference sequence). The CDR3 length is 15 residues. CDR3 in DNA: TGTGCCACCAGCATCAAGCGGGAGGGGGGAGAGACCCAGTACTTC. Translation: CATSIKREGGETQYF.

The V and J genes are TRBV4-1 and TRBJ1-1; D unclear. The V end lost 0 bases, the J end lost 4 bases, and 9 bases lay between the germline ends. Germline CDR1 and CDR2: MGHRA and YSYEKL. The CDR3 consists of 14 residues. In DNA, the CDR3 is TGCGCCAGCAGCCAAGAATGGGGAACCACTGAAGCTTTCTTT. Its protein is CASSQEWGTTEAFF.